The clone carrying this T cell receptor beta chain was counted many times. The record originates from a study of blood T cells in healthy people across ages. The ends lost 1 base at V and 6 bases at J; junction bases unmatched: 3. Germline CDR1 LGHDT, CDR2 YNNKEL (reference sequence). The CDR3 totals 14 residues. A J-beta primer mix and a sample-barcoded 5' primer were used in a second PCR of about 7 to 12 cycles. TCRdb fed the 5' RACE reads into MiXCR, producing one record per CDR3 protein. The data show roughly 1,700,000 distinct CDR3 sequences, approximately 30% seen once. Sequencing used blood. This clonotype originated in a woman in her twenties or thirties in good health. The chain has TRBV3-1 and TRBJ1-5, with 7 bases matching TRBD1. Here the CDR3 DNA reads TGTGCCAGCAGCCAAGGAGGGGGCGGTCAGCCCCAGCATTTT. It is translated as CASSQGGGGQPQHF.